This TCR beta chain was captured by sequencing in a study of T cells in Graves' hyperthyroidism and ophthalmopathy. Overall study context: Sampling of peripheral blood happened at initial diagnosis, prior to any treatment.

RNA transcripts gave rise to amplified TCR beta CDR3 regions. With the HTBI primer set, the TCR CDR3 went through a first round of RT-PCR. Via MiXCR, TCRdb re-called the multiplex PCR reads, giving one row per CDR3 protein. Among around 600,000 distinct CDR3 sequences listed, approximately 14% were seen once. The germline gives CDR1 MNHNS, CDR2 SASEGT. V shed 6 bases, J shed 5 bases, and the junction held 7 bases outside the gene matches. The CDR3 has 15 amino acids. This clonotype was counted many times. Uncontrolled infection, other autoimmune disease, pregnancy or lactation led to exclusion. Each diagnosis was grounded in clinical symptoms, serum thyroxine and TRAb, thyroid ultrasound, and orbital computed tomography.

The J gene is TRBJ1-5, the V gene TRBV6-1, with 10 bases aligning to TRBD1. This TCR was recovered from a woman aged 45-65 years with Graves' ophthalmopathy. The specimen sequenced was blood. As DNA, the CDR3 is TGTGCCAGCAGCGACAGGACAGGGGGGTATCAGCCCCAGCATTTT. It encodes CASSDRTGGYQPQHF.